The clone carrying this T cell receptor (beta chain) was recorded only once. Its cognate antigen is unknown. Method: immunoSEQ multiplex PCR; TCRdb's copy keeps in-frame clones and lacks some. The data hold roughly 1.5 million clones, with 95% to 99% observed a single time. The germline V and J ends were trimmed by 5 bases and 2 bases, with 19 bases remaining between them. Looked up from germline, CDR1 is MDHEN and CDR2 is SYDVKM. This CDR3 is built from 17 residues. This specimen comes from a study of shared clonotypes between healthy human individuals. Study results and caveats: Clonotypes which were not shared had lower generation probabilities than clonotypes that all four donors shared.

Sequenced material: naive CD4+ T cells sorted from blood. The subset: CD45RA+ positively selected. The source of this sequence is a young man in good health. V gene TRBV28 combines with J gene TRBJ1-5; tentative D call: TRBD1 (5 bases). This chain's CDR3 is CASSEPRGGYGNQPQHF. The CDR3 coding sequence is TGTGCCAGCAGTGAACCCCGGGGGGGATATGGCAATCAGCCCCAGCATTTT.